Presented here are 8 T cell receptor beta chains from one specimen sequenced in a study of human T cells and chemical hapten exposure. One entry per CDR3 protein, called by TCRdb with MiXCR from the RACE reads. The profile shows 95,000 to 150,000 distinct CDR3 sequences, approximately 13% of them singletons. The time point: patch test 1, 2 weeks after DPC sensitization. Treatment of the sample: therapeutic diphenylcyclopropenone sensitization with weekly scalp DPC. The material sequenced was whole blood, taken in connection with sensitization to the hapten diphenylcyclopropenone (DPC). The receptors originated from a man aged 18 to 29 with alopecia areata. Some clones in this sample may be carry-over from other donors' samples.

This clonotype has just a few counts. In nucleotides, the CDR3 is TGTGCCAGCAGTTTGGGTGTGCTTCAGCCCCAGCATTTT. This sequence encodes CASSLGVLQPQHF. The chain combines TRBV27 with TRBJ1-5; no definite D call. Per the germline V gene, CDR1 is MNHEY and CDR2 is SMNVEV (reference sequence). The CDR3 sequence is 13 residues long. V was cut by 3 bases and J by 6 bases, with 9 bases left in between.

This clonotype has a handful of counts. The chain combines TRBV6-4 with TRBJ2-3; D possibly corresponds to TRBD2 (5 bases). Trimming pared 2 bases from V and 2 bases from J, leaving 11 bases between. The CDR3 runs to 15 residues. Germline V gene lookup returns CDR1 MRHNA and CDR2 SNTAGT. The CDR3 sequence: CASSDRGQATDTQYF. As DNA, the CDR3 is TGTGCCAGCAGTGACCGAGGGCAGGCCACAGATACGCAGTATTTT.

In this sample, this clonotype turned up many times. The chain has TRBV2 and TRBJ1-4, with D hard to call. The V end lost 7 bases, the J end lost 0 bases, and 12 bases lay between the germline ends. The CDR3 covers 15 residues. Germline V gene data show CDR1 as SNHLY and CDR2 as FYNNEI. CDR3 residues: CASTIQLTTNEKLFF. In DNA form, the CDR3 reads TGTGCCAGCACAATCCAGCTTACAACTAATGAAAAACTGTTTTTT.

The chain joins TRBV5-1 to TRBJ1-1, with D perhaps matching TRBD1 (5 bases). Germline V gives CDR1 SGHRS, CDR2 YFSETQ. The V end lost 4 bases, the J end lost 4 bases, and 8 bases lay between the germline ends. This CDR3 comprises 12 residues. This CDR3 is CASSQGLTEAFF. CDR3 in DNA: TGCGCCAGCAGCCAGGGACTCACTGAAGCTTTCTTT.

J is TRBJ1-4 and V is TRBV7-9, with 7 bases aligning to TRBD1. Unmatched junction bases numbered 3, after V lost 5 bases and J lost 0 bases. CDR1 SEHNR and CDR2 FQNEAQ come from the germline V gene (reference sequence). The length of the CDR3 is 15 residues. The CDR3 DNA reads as TGTGCCAGCAGCGTAACAGGGGCAACTAATGAAAAACTGTTTTTT. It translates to CASSVTGATNEKLFF.

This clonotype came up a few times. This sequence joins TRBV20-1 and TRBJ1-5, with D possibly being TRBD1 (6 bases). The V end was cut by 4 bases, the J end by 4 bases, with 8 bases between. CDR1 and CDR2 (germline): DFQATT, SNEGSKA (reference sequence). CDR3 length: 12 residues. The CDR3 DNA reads TGCAGTGCTACCGACAGGAATCAGCCCCAGCATTTT. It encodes CSATDRNQPQHF.

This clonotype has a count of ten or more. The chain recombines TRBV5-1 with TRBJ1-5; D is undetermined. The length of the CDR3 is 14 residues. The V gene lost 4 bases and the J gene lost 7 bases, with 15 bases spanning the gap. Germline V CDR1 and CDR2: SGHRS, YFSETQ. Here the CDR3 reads CASSVTGSGQPQHF. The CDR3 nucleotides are TGCGCCAGCAGCGTGACCGGCTCCGGGCAGCCCCAGCATTTT.

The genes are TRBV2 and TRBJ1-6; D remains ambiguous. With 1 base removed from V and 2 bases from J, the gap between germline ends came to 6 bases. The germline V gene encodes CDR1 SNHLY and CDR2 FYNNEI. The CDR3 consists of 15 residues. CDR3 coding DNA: TGTGCCAGCAGTGAAGAGGAACCCTATAATTCACCCCTCCACTTT. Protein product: CASSEEEPYNSPLHF.